This TCR beta chain emerged from a study of blood T cell repertoires in COVID-19. In the study overall: COVID-19 samples from acute and convalescent phases originated in the United States, Italy and Spain. Nucleic acid was either cDNA or gDNA, and it came from T cells, B-cell-depleted T cells, or PBMCs.

Original processing notes: Quantification of nucleated cells was approximated via reference gene primer amplification. TCRdb's copy holds only in-frame clones and misses some; the assay was immunoSEQ multiplex PCR. D and trimming come from the DNA, and the V and J calls and clone size come from that table. The repertoire includes 95,000 to 120,000 clones, roughly four fifths of them detected once, and roughly 4.1% sits in the top ten. Germline loops: CDR1 SGHKS, CDR2 YYEKEE (reference sequence). The CDR3 runs 15 residues. The V gene lost 2 bases and the J gene lost 0 bases, with 9 bases spanning the gap.

The receptor comes from a woman between 65 and 79 years old with acute or convalescent COVID-19. V gene TRBV5-5 combines with J gene TRBJ2-4; D remains ambiguous. Sequencing used peripheral blood. CDR3: CASSFSGVAKNIQYF. The CDR3 DNA reads TGTGCCAGCAGCTTCTCGGGTGTAGCCAAAAACATTCAGTACTTC.